The TCR beta chain under discussion was sequenced for a study of glioma-infiltrating T cells after dendritic cell vaccination (dated by TCRdb to about 2016). With regard to the full study: The cohort included roughly 15 glioblastoma patients drawn from Phase I and II dendritic cell vaccination trials, of whom 9 were newly diagnosed and 6 had recurrent disease. Between about 2003 and 2013, patients were given autologous tumor lysate-pulsed dendritic cell vaccination. To make the vaccine, monocyte-derived dendritic cells were cultured for about seven days with IL-4 and GM-CSF and then pulsed overnight with autologous tumor lysate. Each patient was given three intradermal dendritic cell vaccine injections, spaced two weeks apart, in the arm below the axilla. In glioblastoma patients vaccinated with dendritic cells, deep sequencing of TCR beta CDR3 regions served to measure tumor-infiltrating lymphocyte content and to compare repertoires between tumor and blood. Survival after dendritic cell vaccination was correlated with TCR sequencing metrics, such as TIL content and the overlap between tumor and blood repertoires.

TCRB CDR3 regions were amplified from roughly 1.8 ug genomic DNA, or all available DNA if less, using the immunoSEQ assay. For multiplex PCR, 60 forward primers for TCR V beta segments and 13 reverse primers for J beta segments were used. Synthetic control templates were spiked into each sample at limiting dilution to estimate reads per starting template. Sequencing produced 87 bp reads on the Illumina HiSeq System. Concerning the study's data processing: PCR and sequencing errors were removed by merging closely related sequences with a nearest neighbor algorithm. TCR overlap was measured as the percentage of unique tumor TCR beta sequences also present in the same patient's peripheral blood. Not all clones reach the TCRdb copy of this immuneACCESS table, which keeps in-frame sequences only. Checked studies attribute under half of the gap to unresolved V genes and leave the rest unexplained. That table supplies the V and J calls and clone size; D and trimming were determined from the DNA. For this sample the table gives just over 95,000 clones, of which about four fifths were detected only once. Of the sample, around 5.9% falls within the top ten clones.

Selection of patients required sufficient residual fresh-frozen tumor tissue and over two years of available survival data. An isocitrate dehydrogenase mutation was not carried by any of the glioblastoma patients, although molecular status was otherwise variable. PBMC were collected before vaccination, two weeks after the third vaccination, and at tumor progression if tumor progression occurred. The Qiagen DNeasy Blood extraction Kit was used for extraction of genomic DNA. Overall study outcomes, separate from this receptor: The cohort was small and heterogeneous, few patients had complete blood and tumor sets, and even fewer had initial-recurrent tumor pairs. After dendritic cell vaccination, a higher estimated pretreatment TIL content predicted longer time to progression and longer overall survival. The TCR overlap response model with three groups was called speculative and said to need prospective validation. TCR clonality showed no direct relationship with survival, which suggests that a diverse polyclonal response may be important.

V loses 2 bases at its end and J loses 3 bases; junction bases beyond the gene matches: 2. Reading the germline V gene gives CDR1 SGHRS and CDR2 YFSETQ. Its CDR3 holds 15 amino acids, cysteine through phenylalanine. The entry retains the CDR3 DNA only, 45 bases that are in frame from base 1. Concerning this clone: It has no known antigen specificity. No much larger clone exists at a distance of one base, and base qualities are not known.

Sequenced here: blood, sampled before dendritic cell vaccination. This receptor was identified in a human donor with glioblastoma. The sequence links TRBV5-1 to TRBJ2-2; TRBD2 matches 9 bases in the middle. The CDR3: CASSLSGGHTGELFF. The nucleotide sequence reads as follows: TGCGCCAGCAGCTTAAGCGGGGGGCACACCGGGGAGCTGTTTTTT.